The rows below give T cell receptor beta chains drawn from one sample of a study of CD8 T cells in Susac syndrome. TCRdb reprocessed the immunoSEQ multiplex PCR reads with MiXCR, giving one entry per CDR3 protein. The sample lists around 90,000 distinct CDR3 sequences; 95% to 96% were seen once. Input material: CD8+ T cells from PBMCs. These receptors were collected from a human donor with Susac syndrome. CDR3s include the opening cysteine and the closing phenylalanine or tryptophan. A D gene is named only where the DNA matches it firmly. Size is omitted from some rows. Given values are once, few, many or a class for expanded clones.

j_call: TRBJ1-1; clone_size: -; d_call: -; cdr3_length: 15; v_call: TRBV4-3; cdr3_aa: CASSHDLARHTEAFF; cdr3_nt: TGCGCCAGCAGCCATGACCTTGCGAGGCACACTGAAGCTTTCTTT
j_call: TRBJ2-5; clone_size: -; d_call: -; cdr3_length: 13; v_call: TRBV2; cdr3_aa: CASMGGEGETQYF; cdr3_nt: TGTGCCAGCATGGGGGGCGAAGGGGAGACCCAGTACTTC
j_call: TRBJ1-2; clone_size: -; d_call: -; cdr3_length: 14; v_call: TRBV29-1; cdr3_aa: CSVESGGADYGYTF; cdr3_nt: TGCAGCGTTGAATCGGGGGGCGCGGACTATGGCTACACCTTC
j_call: TRBJ1-5; clone_size: -; d_call: TRBD1; cdr3_length: 15; v_call: TRBV18; cdr3_aa: CASSPGQGNGQPQHF; cdr3_nt: TGTGCCAGCTCACCTGGACAGGGAAACGGTCAGCCCCAGCATTTT
j_call: TRBJ1-5; clone_size: -; d_call: -; cdr3_length: 13; v_call: TRBV3-1; cdr3_aa: CASSQGLDQPQHF; cdr3_nt: TGTGCCAGCAGCCAAGGGTTGGATCAGCCCCAGCATTTT
j_call: TRBJ2-2; clone_size: -; d_call: -; cdr3_length: 13; v_call: TRBV25-1; cdr3_aa: CASSEYNTGELFF; cdr3_nt: TGTGCCAGCAGTGAATACAACACCGGGGAGCTGTTTTTT
j_call: TRBJ2-5; clone_size: -; d_call: -; cdr3_length: 14; v_call: TRBV15; cdr3_aa: CATRIERGRETQYF; cdr3_nt: TGTGCCACCAGAATAGAGAGAGGGCGAGAGACCCAGTACTTC
j_call: TRBJ1-2; clone_size: -; d_call: -; cdr3_length: 16; v_call: TRBV4-3; cdr3_aa: CASSPRADHLPYGYTF; cdr3_nt: TGCGCCAGCAGCCCTCGGGCCGATCACCTTCCGTATGGCTACACCTTC
j_call: TRBJ2-7; clone_size: -; d_call: -; cdr3_length: 14; v_call: TRBV9; cdr3_aa: CASSSASLSYEQYF; cdr3_nt: TGTGCCAGCAGCTCGGCTTCACTCTCCTACGAGCAGTACTTC
j_call: TRBJ2-4; clone_size: once; d_call: TRBD1; cdr3_length: 20; v_call: TRBV11-2; cdr3_aa: CASSTQMGQGKEFAKNIQYF; cdr3_nt: TGTGCCAGCAGCACCCAGATGGGACAGGGAAAGGAATTTGCCAAAAACATTCAGTACTTC
j_call: TRBJ1-2; clone_size: -; d_call: -; cdr3_length: 14; v_call: TRBV29-1; cdr3_aa: CSVANSPANYGYTF; cdr3_nt: TGCAGCGTTGCTAACTCCCCGGCTAACTATGGCTACACCTTC
j_call: TRBJ2-2; clone_size: -; d_call: -; cdr3_length: 15; v_call: TRBV6-6; cdr3_aa: CASSFDRGGTGELFF; cdr3_nt: TGTGCCAGCAGTTTTGACAGGGGAGGGACCGGGGAGCTGTTTTTT
j_call: TRBJ2-3; clone_size: once; d_call: TRBD1; cdr3_length: 16; v_call: TRBV7-2; cdr3_aa: CASSRMPGQVTDTQYF; cdr3_nt: TGTGCCAGCAGCCGAATGCCGGGACAGGTCACAGATACGCAGTATTTT
j_call: TRBJ1-1; clone_size: few; d_call: -; cdr3_length: 13; v_call: TRBV30; cdr3_aa: CAWSLGGNTEAFF; cdr3_nt: TGTGCCTGGAGTCTCGGGGGGAACACTGAAGCTTTCTTT
j_call: TRBJ1-1; clone_size: -; d_call: -; cdr3_length: 14; v_call: TRBV30; cdr3_aa: CAWEPPGFDTEAFF; cdr3_nt: TGTGCCTGGGAACCTCCAGGGTTTGACACTGAAGCTTTCTTT
j_call: TRBJ2-7; clone_size: -; d_call: TRBD1; cdr3_length: 19; v_call: TRBV7-2; cdr3_aa: CASSFAETRHRGYSYEQYF; cdr3_nt: TGTGCCAGCAGCTTCGCTGAGACACGGCACAGGGGGTACTCCTACGAGCAGTACTTC
j_call: TRBJ2-1; clone_size: -; d_call: TRBD2; cdr3_length: 15; v_call: TRBV3-1; cdr3_aa: CASSQDGLAGEEQFF; cdr3_nt: TGTGCCAGCAGCCAAGATGGGCTAGCGGGGGAGGAGCAGTTCTTC
j_call: TRBJ2-5; clone_size: -; d_call: -; cdr3_length: 14; v_call: TRBV7-9; cdr3_aa: CASSTRQLKETQYF; cdr3_nt: TGTGCCAGCAGCACGAGACAGTTAAAAGAGACCCAGTACTTC
j_call: TRBJ1-2; clone_size: -; d_call: -; cdr3_length: 13; v_call: TRBV20-1; cdr3_aa: CSARVGRNDGYTF; cdr3_nt: TGCAGTGCTAGAGTGGGACGTAACGATGGCTACACCTTC
j_call: TRBJ2-5; clone_size: -; d_call: TRBD1; cdr3_length: 16; v_call: TRBV3-1; cdr3_aa: CASSQGTGGYQETQYF; cdr3_nt: TGTGCCAGCAGCCAAGGGACAGGGGGGTATCAAGAGACCCAGTACTTC
j_call: TRBJ2-1; clone_size: -; d_call: -; cdr3_length: 12; v_call: TRBV14; cdr3_aa: CASSRDSPEQFF; cdr3_nt: TGTGCCAGCAGCCGAGACTCCCCTGAGCAGTTCTTC
j_call: TRBJ2-6; clone_size: -; d_call: TRBD1; cdr3_length: 17; v_call: TRBV12-3/TRBV12-4; cdr3_aa: CAGGRTGKGSGANVLTF; cdr3_nt: TGTGCCGGTGGAAGGACAGGGAAGGGCTCTGGGGCCAACGTCCTGACTTTC
j_call: TRBJ1-5; clone_size: -; d_call: TRBD1; cdr3_length: 13; v_call: TRBV28; cdr3_aa: CASSLGTEQPQHF; cdr3_nt: TGTGCCAGCAGTTTGGGGACAGAACAGCCCCAGCATTTT
j_call: TRBJ2-3; clone_size: -; d_call: TRBD2; cdr3_length: 14; v_call: TRBV20-1; cdr3_aa: CSARTSGGSDTQYF; cdr3_nt: TGCAGTGCTAGGACTAGCGGGGGCTCCGATACGCAGTATTTT
j_call: TRBJ2-3; clone_size: -; d_call: -; cdr3_length: 13; v_call: TRBV4-3; cdr3_aa: CASSQSGTDTQYF; cdr3_nt: TGCGCCAGCAGCCAGTCGGGGACAGATACGCAGTATTTT
j_call: TRBJ1-1; clone_size: -; d_call: -; cdr3_length: 17; v_call: TRBV3-1; cdr3_aa: CASSPSRSGGVGTEAFF; cdr3_nt: TGTGCCAGCAGCCCCTCTCGGTCCGGGGGGGTTGGCACTGAAGCTTTCTTT
j_call: TRBJ2-3; clone_size: once; d_call: TRBD2; cdr3_length: 13; v_call: TRBV29-1; cdr3_aa: CSVKTSGENTQYF; cdr3_nt: TGCAGCGTTAAGACTAGCGGTGAGAATACGCAGTATTTT
j_call: TRBJ2-1; clone_size: -; d_call: -; cdr3_length: 13; v_call: TRBV7-9; cdr3_aa: CASPARSENEQFF; cdr3_nt: TGTGCCAGCCCCGCTAGATCCGAGAATGAGCAGTTCTTC
j_call: TRBJ1-4; clone_size: -; d_call: TRBD1; cdr3_length: 14; v_call: TRBV27; cdr3_aa: CASSLQGADEKLFF; cdr3_nt: TGTGCCAGCAGTCTACAGGGGGCGGACGAAAAACTGTTTTTT
j_call: TRBJ1-5; clone_size: -; d_call: -; cdr3_length: 14; v_call: TRBV2; cdr3_aa: CASSEERGSQPQHF; cdr3_nt: TGTGCCAGCAGTGAAGAGAGGGGCAGTCAGCCCCAGCATTTT
j_call: TRBJ2-7; clone_size: -; d_call: -; cdr3_length: 15; v_call: TRBV5-6; cdr3_aa: CASSPTTSMAYEQYF; cdr3_nt: TGTGCCAGCAGCCCGACAACCTCTATGGCGTACGAGCAGTACTTC
j_call: TRBJ1-1; clone_size: -; d_call: -; cdr3_length: 10; v_call: TRBV2; cdr3_aa: CASAEDEAFF; cdr3_nt: TGTGCCAGCGCCGAGGATGAAGCTTTCTTT
j_call: TRBJ2-1; clone_size: -; d_call: -; cdr3_length: 14; v_call: TRBV27; cdr3_aa: CASAGDGTYNEQFF; cdr3_nt: TGTGCCAGTGCCGGGGACGGAACCTACAATGAGCAGTTCTTC
j_call: TRBJ1-1; clone_size: -; d_call: -; cdr3_length: 14; v_call: TRBV9; cdr3_aa: CASSEQGLDTEAFF; cdr3_nt: TGTGCCAGCAGCGAACAGGGACTGGACACTGAAGCTTTCTTT
j_call: TRBJ2-5; clone_size: -; d_call: -; cdr3_length: 15; v_call: TRBV5-6; cdr3_aa: CASSLARQGKETQYF; cdr3_nt: TGTGCCAGCAGCTTGGCAAGGCAGGGAAAAGAGACCCAGTACTTC
j_call: TRBJ2-5; clone_size: -; d_call: TRBD2; cdr3_length: 15; v_call: TRBV5-4; cdr3_aa: CASSLAAGGPQTQYF; cdr3_nt: TGTGCCAGCAGCTTGGCGGCGGGGGGGCCACAGACCCAGTACTTC
j_call: TRBJ2-7; clone_size: -; d_call: -; cdr3_length: 11; v_call: TRBV20-1; cdr3_aa: CSAQQGAEQYF; cdr3_nt: TGCAGTGCTCAACAGGGTGCCGAGCAGTACTTC
j_call: TRBJ1-5; clone_size: -; d_call: -; cdr3_length: 14; v_call: TRBV27; cdr3_aa: CASSVPGQGQPQHF; cdr3_nt: TGTGCCAGCAGCGTCCCGGGACAAGGGCAGCCCCAGCATTTT
j_call: TRBJ2-5; clone_size: -; d_call: TRBD2; cdr3_length: 14; v_call: TRBV6-5; cdr3_aa: CASSLTSGDETQYF; cdr3_nt: TGTGCCAGCAGTTTGACTAGCGGGGATGAGACCCAGTACTTC
j_call: TRBJ2-5; clone_size: -; d_call: -; cdr3_length: 12; v_call: TRBV27; cdr3_aa: CASSRTGETQYF; cdr3_nt: TGTGCCAGCAGCCGCACTGGTGAGACCCAGTACTTC
j_call: TRBJ2-1; clone_size: once; d_call: -; cdr3_length: 15; v_call: TRBV5-1; cdr3_aa: CASSLGRGANNEQFF; cdr3_nt: TGCGCCAGCAGCTTAGGACGGGGGGCCAACAATGAGCAGTTCTTC
j_call: TRBJ2-3; clone_size: -; d_call: -; cdr3_length: 14; v_call: TRBV5-6; cdr3_aa: CASSLDGYTDTQYF; cdr3_nt: TGTGCCAGCAGCTTGGACGGGTACACAGATACGCAGTATTTT
j_call: TRBJ2-5; clone_size: -; d_call: TRBD1; cdr3_length: 17; v_call: TRBV3-1; cdr3_aa: CASSQGRGLWLEETQYF; cdr3_nt: TGTGCCAGCAGCCAAGGCAGGGGGCTTTGGTTGGAGGAGACCCAGTACTTC
j_call: TRBJ1-5; clone_size: -; d_call: -; cdr3_length: 14; v_call: TRBV7-9; cdr3_aa: CASSFTGTDQPQHF; cdr3_nt: TGTGCCAGCAGCTTTACAGGGACGGATCAGCCCCAGCATTTT
j_call: TRBJ2-3; clone_size: -; d_call: TRBD2; cdr3_length: 17; v_call: TRBV3-1; cdr3_aa: CASSQDWTSGEADTQYF; cdr3_nt: TGTGCCAGCAGCCAAGATTGGACTAGCGGGGAAGCAGATACGCAGTATTTT
j_call: TRBJ2-7; clone_size: -; d_call: -; cdr3_length: 14; v_call: TRBV7-3; cdr3_aa: CASSLDREVHEQYF; cdr3_nt: TGTGCCAGCAGCTTAGACAGGGAGGTCCACGAGCAGTACTTC
j_call: TRBJ2-5; clone_size: -; d_call: TRBD1; cdr3_length: 15; v_call: TRBV12-5; cdr3_aa: CASGMGQGYGETQYF; cdr3_nt: TGTGCTAGTGGTATGGGACAGGGATATGGAGAGACCCAGTACTTC
j_call: TRBJ1-2; clone_size: -; d_call: -; cdr3_length: 15; v_call: TRBV11-2; cdr3_aa: CASSPLQGPNYGYTF; cdr3_nt: TGTGCCAGCAGCCCTTTACAGGGCCCTAACTATGGCTACACCTTC
j_call: TRBJ1-2; clone_size: -; d_call: -; cdr3_length: 12; v_call: TRBV6-2/TRBV6-3; cdr3_aa: CASRLRGDGYTF; cdr3_nt: TGTGCCAGCAGATTACGAGGGGATGGCTACACCTTC
j_call: TRBJ1-1; clone_size: -; d_call: TRBD1; cdr3_length: 16; v_call: TRBV30; cdr3_aa: CAWSSLSDRGYTEAFF; cdr3_nt: TGTGCCTGGAGTTCCCTCTCCGACAGGGGATACACTGAAGCTTTCTTT
j_call: TRBJ1-2; clone_size: few; d_call: -; cdr3_length: 13; v_call: TRBV5-6; cdr3_aa: CASSLGQNYGYTF; cdr3_nt: TGTGCCAGCAGCTTGGGCCAGAACTATGGCTACACCTTC
j_call: TRBJ2-7; clone_size: -; d_call: -; cdr3_length: 14; v_call: TRBV4-3; cdr3_aa: CASSPRDMAYEQYF; cdr3_nt: TGCGCCAGCAGCCCCCGGGACATGGCCTACGAGCAGTACTTC
j_call: TRBJ2-1; clone_size: -; d_call: -; cdr3_length: 16; v_call: TRBV9; cdr3_aa: CASSVAEGLPYNEQFF; cdr3_nt: TGTGCCAGCAGCGTAGCTGAAGGACTCCCGTACAATGAGCAGTTCTTC
j_call: TRBJ2-1; clone_size: -; d_call: -; cdr3_length: 10; v_call: TRBV20-1; cdr3_aa: CSAREYEQFF; cdr3_nt: TGCAGTGCTAGAGAATATGAGCAGTTCTTC
j_call: TRBJ1-2; clone_size: -; d_call: -; cdr3_length: 12; v_call: TRBV3-1; cdr3_aa: CASSRDVDGYTF; cdr3_nt: TGTGCCAGCAGTAGGGACGTGGATGGCTACACCTTC
j_call: TRBJ2-3; clone_size: -; d_call: -; cdr3_length: 15; v_call: TRBV19; cdr3_aa: CASSMVGMERHTQYF; cdr3_nt: TGTGCCAGTAGTATGGTAGGAATGGAGCGGCATACGCAGTATTTT
j_call: TRBJ1-2; clone_size: -; d_call: -; cdr3_length: 14; v_call: TRBV12-3/TRBV12-4; cdr3_aa: CASSLMVGNHGYTF; cdr3_nt: TGTGCCAGCAGTTTGATGGTAGGAAACCATGGCTACACCTTC
j_call: TRBJ2-7; clone_size: -; d_call: TRBD1; cdr3_length: 14; v_call: TRBV20-1; cdr3_aa: CSARSRTGSYEQYF; cdr3_nt: TGCAGTGCTAGATCACGGACAGGGTCCTACGAGCAGTACTTC
j_call: TRBJ2-7; clone_size: -; d_call: -; cdr3_length: 13; v_call: TRBV30; cdr3_aa: CAWSPMLGVEQYF; cdr3_nt: TGTGCCTGGAGTCCCATGTTAGGAGTCGAGCAGTACTTC